These 15 T cell receptor beta chains were all obtained from the same sample, sequenced in a study of control samples from healthy donors and cancer patients. The method was immunoSEQ multiplex PCR; TCRdb's version includes in-frame clones alone and lacks a portion of them. The top ten hold 2% to 2.5% of the sample, which has under 150,000 clones, 70% to 90% seen once. What was sequenced was blood. The source of these receptors is a woman aged 70-85 years in good health.

The V gene is TRBV5-1, the J gene TRBJ1-4; 7 positions match TRBD1. This CDR3 is built from 14 residues. Germline trimming cut 2 bases from V and 5 bases from J; bases unmatched to any gene: 3. Germline values: CDR1 SGHRS, CDR2 YFSETQ. This CDR3 reads CASSLQGFNEKLFF. In DNA, the CDR3 is TGCGCCAGCAGCTTACAGGGGTTCAATGAAAAACTGTTTTTT.

V and J are TRBV9 and TRBJ2-7; TRBD2 aligns across 11 bases. Germline CDR1 is SGDLS and CDR2 is YYNGEE. The ends lost 2 bases at V and 2 bases at J; junction bases unmatched: 3. The CDR3 spans 15 residues. CDR3 sequence reads: CASSVTSGATYEQYF. CDR3 nucleotide sequence: TGTGCCAGCAGCGTGACTAGCGGGGCTACCTACGAGCAGTACTTC.

In this sample, this clone turned up once. The chain couples TRBV27 to TRBJ1-1; D remains ambiguous. V lost 7 bases and J lost 5, with 26 bases in between. Germline assignment: CDR1 MNHEY and CDR2 SMNVEV (reference sequence). This CDR3 spans 17 amino acids. The CDR3 spells CASTARDLGTLGTEAFF. The CDR3 coding sequence is TGTGCCAGCACTGCCCGGGATCTGGGAACACTGGGGACTGAAGCTTTCTTT.

This clone appeared once. This chain links TRBV20-1 with TRBJ1-6; a possible D gene is TRBD1 (5 bases). This CDR3 is 15 amino acids long. Trimming took off 3 bases at V and 8 bases at J, with 17 bases between the two ends. The germline V gene encodes CDR1 DFQATT and CDR2 SNEGSKA (reference sequence). The CDR3 loop reads CSASTGPKADSPLHF. In DNA, the CDR3 is TGCAGTGCTAGTACGGGGCCAAAAGCTGATTCACCCCTCCACTTT.

Here the CDR3 DNA reads TGTGCCAGCAGCCGGACAGGGGAGGTAGAGACCCAGTACTTC. This sequence encodes CASSRTGEVETQYF. The V and J genes are TRBV6-5 and TRBJ2-5; TRBD1 aligns across 9 bases. Germline V gene sequence: CDR1 MNHEY, CDR2 SVGAGI. Trimming cost V 6 bases and J 4 bases; bases outside gene matches: 6. There are 14 residues in the CDR3.

The chain has TRBV19 and TRBJ1-5, with a tentative D call TRBD1 (6 bases). V shed 8 bases and J shed 4 bases, with 12 bases lying between them. From germline, CDR1 is LNHDA and CDR2 SQIVND (reference sequence). The CDR3 has 13 amino acids. CDR3 region: CASGDTGNQPQHF. In nucleotides, the CDR3 is TGTGCCAGTGGGGACACCGGGAATCAGCCCCAGCATTTT. Drawing the rest from reference TRBV19 and TRBJ1-5, the complete variable domain is DGGITQSPKYLFRKEGQNVTLSCEQNLNHDAMYWYRQDPGQGLRLIYYSQIVNDFQKGDIAEGYSVSREKKESFPLTVTSAQKNPTAFYLCASGDTGNQPQHFGDGTRLSIL.

The CDR3 DNA reads TGTGCCAGCTCACGAATGACCGGGACAGGGGTTGCAACTAATGAAAAACTGTTTTTT. It yields the protein CASSRMTGTGVATNEKLFF. The rearrangement uses TRBV18 and TRBJ1-4, with TRBD1 matching 10 bases. Unmatched junction bases numbered 11, after V lost 4 bases and J lost 0 bases. Per the germline V gene, CDR1 is KGHSH and CDR2 is LQKENI. The CDR3 spans 19 residues. Based on the CDR3 plus reference TRBV18 and TRBJ1-4, the full variable domain is NAGVMQNPRHLVRRRGQEARLRCSPMKGHSHVYWYRQLPEEGLKFMVYLQKENIIDESGMPKERFSAEFPKEGPSILRIQQVVRGDSAAYFCASSRMTGTGVATNEKLFFGSGTQLSVL.

The chain is built from TRBV12-3 or TRBV12-4 and TRBJ2-7; TRBD2 matches 8 bases. The junction had 5 bases not matched to a gene; V was cut back by 6 bases and J by 4 bases. The CDR3 extends over 13 amino acids. The CDR3 spells CASSTGGRYEQYF. The CDR3 DNA sequence: TGTGCCAGCAGCACGGGGGGGCGGTACGAGCAGTACTTC.

The genes are TRBV5-6 and TRBJ1-1, with D tentatively TRBD1 (5 bases). Trimming removed 5 bases from V and 4 bases from J, with 15 bases in between. The CDR3 is 14 residues long. Germline CDR1 reads SGHDT; CDR2 reads YYEEEE. CDR3 protein: CASSSLSGGTEAFF. The DNA for the CDR3 is TGTGCCAGCAGTTCCCTTTCGGGGGGCACTGAAGCTTTCTTT. Full variable domain (missing parts from reference TRBV5-6 and TRBJ1-1): DAGVTQSPTHLIKTRGQQVTLRCSPKSGHDTVSWYQQALGQGPQFIFQYYEEEERQRGNFPDRFSGHQFPNYSSELNVNALLLGDSALYLCASSSLSGGTEAFFGQGTRLTVV.

J is TRBJ2-5 and V is TRBV7-2; D is perhaps TRBD1 or TRBD2 (5 bases each). Trimming removed 7 bases at V and 4 bases at J, with 10 bases between. The germline V gene has CDR1 SGHTA and CDR2 FQGNSA. The CDR3 covers 12 residues. DNA of the CDR3: TGTGCCAGCACCCGGGACCCAGAGACCCAGTACTTC. Translation: CASTRDPETQYF.

The rearrangement links TRBV19 to TRBJ2-3; TRBD2 matches at 11 bases. The CDR3 has 16 residues. J was trimmed by 4 bases and V by 3 bases; bases with no gene match: 6. The germline gives CDR1 LNHDA, CDR2 SQIVND (reference sequence). CDR3 region: CASSIFTSGGSDTQYF. CDR3 bases: TGTGCCAGTAGTATCTTTACTAGCGGGGGTTCAGATACGCAGTATTTT.

This chain connects TRBV6-5 to TRBJ1-1; maybe TRBD1 (6 bases). Germline V gene sequence: CDR1 MNHEY, CDR2 SVGAGI. V was trimmed by 6 bases and J by 6 bases, leaving 17 bases between them. The CDR3 contains 14 residues. In DNA, the CDR3 is TGTGCCAGCAGCGTAACAGGGCACGGGGCTGAAGCTTTCTTT. Translation gives CASSVTGHGAEAFF.

This chain links TRBV7-9 with TRBJ1-1, with no clear D. Germline-derived CDR1 and CDR2 are SEHNR and FQNEAQ (reference sequence). The V end was cut by 5 bases, the J end by 1 base, with 8 bases between. The CDR3 is 13 residues long. In nucleotides, the CDR3 is TGTGCCAGCAGCCATCAGCCGAACACTGAAGCTTTCTTT. Translating gives CASSHQPNTEAFF.

This chain joins TRBV12-3 or TRBV12-4 and TRBJ2-7; D might be TRBD2 (7 bases). V was pared by 3 bases and J by 5 bases, with 11 bases between. This CDR3 region has 13 residues. DNA for the CDR3: TGTGCCAGCAGTTTGTGGGAGGGGGACGAGCAGTACTTC. It is translated as CASSLWEGDEQYF.

This clone was detected only once. V gene TRBV6-5 combines with J gene TRBJ1-2, with D uncertain. V lost 2 bases to trimming and J lost 8 bases, with 12 bases between them. Germline lookup yields CDR1 MNHEY and CDR2 SVGAGI. CDR3 size: 13 residues. CDR3: CASSYPEGHGYTF. The CDR3 coding sequence is TGTGCCAGCAGTTACCCCGAAGGGCACGGCTACACCTTC.